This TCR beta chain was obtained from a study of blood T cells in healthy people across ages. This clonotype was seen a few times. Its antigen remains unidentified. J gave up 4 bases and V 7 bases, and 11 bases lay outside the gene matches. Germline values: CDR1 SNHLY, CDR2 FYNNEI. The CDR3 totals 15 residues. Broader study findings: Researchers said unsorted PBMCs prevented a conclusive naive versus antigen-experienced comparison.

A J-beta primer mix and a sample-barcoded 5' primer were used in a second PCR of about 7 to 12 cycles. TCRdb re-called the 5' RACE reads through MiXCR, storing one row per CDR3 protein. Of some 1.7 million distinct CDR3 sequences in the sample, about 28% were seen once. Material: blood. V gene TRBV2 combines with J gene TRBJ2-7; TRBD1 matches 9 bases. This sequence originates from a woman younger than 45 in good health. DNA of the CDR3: TGTGCCAGCACCGTCGCTGGACAGGGGTGGTACGAGCAGTACTTC. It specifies CASTVAGQGWYEQYF.